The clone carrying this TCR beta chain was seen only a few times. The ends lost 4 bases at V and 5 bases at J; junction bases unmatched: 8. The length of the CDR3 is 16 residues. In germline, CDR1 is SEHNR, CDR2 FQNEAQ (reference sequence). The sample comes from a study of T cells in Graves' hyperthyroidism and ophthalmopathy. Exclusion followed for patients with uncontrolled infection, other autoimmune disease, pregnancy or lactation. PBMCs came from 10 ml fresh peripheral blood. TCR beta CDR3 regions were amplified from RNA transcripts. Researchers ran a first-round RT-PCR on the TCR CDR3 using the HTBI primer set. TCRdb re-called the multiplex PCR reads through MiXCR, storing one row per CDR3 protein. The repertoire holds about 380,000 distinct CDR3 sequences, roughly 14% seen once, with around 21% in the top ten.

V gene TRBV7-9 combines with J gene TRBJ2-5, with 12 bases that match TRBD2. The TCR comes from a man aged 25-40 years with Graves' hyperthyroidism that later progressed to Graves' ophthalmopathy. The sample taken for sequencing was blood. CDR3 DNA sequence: TGTGCCAGCAGCTCCGGGGAACTAGCGGGGGGCGAGACCCAGTACTTC. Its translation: CASSSGELAGGETQYF.